This TCR beta chain appears in the sequencing data of a study of T cells in Graves' hyperthyroidism and ophthalmopathy. Across the study: Any treatment followed the collection of peripheral blood at initial diagnosis. Whole-study findings and limits: Ophthalmopathy prediction by the model preceded onset by a median approximately six months.

CDR1 and CDR2 from the germline V gene are MNHNS and SASEGT. Germline trimming cut 5 bases from V and 3 bases from J; bases unmatched to any gene: 6. CDR3 length: 15 amino acids. This clonotype came up many times. Its antigen remains unidentified. TCR beta CDR3 regions were amplified from RNA. During a first-round RT-PCR of the TCR CDR3, the HTBI primer set was used. In TCRdb, the multiplex PCR reads were re-called with MiXCR into one record per CDR3 protein. The repertoire holds some 300,000 distinct CDR3 sequences, with 10% to 15% as singletons. Orbital computed tomography, thyroid ultrasound, serum thyroxine and TRAb, and clinical symptoms together informed the diagnoses.

The rearrangement joins TRBV6-1 to TRBJ2-1, with TRBD2 identical over 8 bases. This TCR came from a woman in her thirties with Graves' hyperthyroidism that later progressed to Graves' ophthalmopathy. The sequencing sample was made of blood. DNA of the CDR3: TGTGCCAGCAGTCCGACTAGCGAGCTCTACAATGAGCAGTTCTTC. Translating gives CASSPTSELYNEQFF.